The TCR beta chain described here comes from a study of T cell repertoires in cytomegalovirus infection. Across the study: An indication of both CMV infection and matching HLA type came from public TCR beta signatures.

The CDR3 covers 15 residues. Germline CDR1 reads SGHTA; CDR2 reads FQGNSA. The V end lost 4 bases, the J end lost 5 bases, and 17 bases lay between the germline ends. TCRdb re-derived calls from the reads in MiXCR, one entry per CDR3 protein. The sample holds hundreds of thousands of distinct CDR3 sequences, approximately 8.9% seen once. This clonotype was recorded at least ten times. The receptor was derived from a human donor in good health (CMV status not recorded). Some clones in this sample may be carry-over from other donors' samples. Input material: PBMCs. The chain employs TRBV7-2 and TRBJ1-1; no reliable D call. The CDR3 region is CASSSSGSLRTEAFF. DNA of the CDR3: TGTGCCAGCAGCTCTTCCGGCAGCCTAAGGACTGAAGCTTTCTTT.